This TCR beta chain was identified in a study of human T cells and chemical hapten exposure (dated by TCRdb to the early 2020s). Regarding the complete study: For sensitization, 2% DPC in acetone was applied to a roughly 2 cm by roughly 2 cm area of upper inner arm skin. Libraries were combined into a pool for sequencing, and differences in TCR yield between samples came mainly from small differences in library volumes within the pool. Throughout the approximately 23-week study period, patients were also given weekly therapeutic DPC doses on the scalp. Patch tests used Finn chambers with 0.01% DPC on the upper back, scored after 6 days by International Contact Dermatitis Research Group standards. The patient cohort, mostly female, included alopecia areata with under or over 50% scalp involvement, alopecia totalis and alopecia universalis. Peripheral blood TCR repertoire changes were tracked in vivo in alopecia patients during primary and secondary sensitization to the hapten diphenylcyclopropenone (DPC). Blood samples were taken from patients before sensitization (week 0) and at 2, 6 and about 24 weeks after DPC sensitization. Twenty-nine alopecia patients provided blood for TCR sequencing at one to four time points (pre-sensitization, 2, 6 and 24 weeks). Broader findings and caveats from the paper: DPC sensitization did not change the number of TCRs with a frequency above 1 in 1000, and there was no evidence of changes in global repertoire structure. Significantly more large CDR3 similarity clusters were formed by expanded TCRs than by pre-sensitization or healthy control sets, consistent with antigen-driven responses. After repeated subsampling, the strength of the expansion versus patch-test correlation and the threshold at which it became significant changed. Patch test score correlated positively with the number of PT1 expanded TCRs, reaching significance at thresholds 8, 16 and 32 but not at 4. Alopecia, a presumed autoimmune disease, was present in all patients, so the immune response of the patients might differ from that of healthy individuals.

Libraries were built with RACE. The sequencing machine was a NextSeq 500. During library preparation, unique molecular identifiers were attached to individual cDNA molecules so that TCRs could be counted quantitatively and reproducibly. Both TCR alpha and TCR beta chains were sequenced from each blood RNA sample. Regarding the original processing steps: The median number of TCRs per sample was around 96,000, ranging from roughly 23,224 to 690,600. V, J and CDR3 annotation of the TCR reads was performed with the Decombinator software suite. For PS versus PT1 abundance plots, all samples were subsampled to the same number of TCRs (28,000). Expanded TCRs were defined as absent before sensitization and observed at least eight times at the 2-week time point. TCRdb redid the processing of the public reads, applying fastp at Q25 and MiXCR, and retained in-frame beta chains. Identical CDR3 protein sequences are pooled into one entry, listed with their most common genes and DNA. TCRdb's processing, not the study's, gives the V and J calls here. The sample table records around 340,000 distinct CDR3 sequences; under 8% of these occur just once. The ten largest clones add up to about 8% of the sample.

Concerning this clonotype: Its cognate antigen has yet to be identified. The sample holds no much larger clone one base away, and base qualities are not on file.

Trimming takes 8 bases from V and 7 bases from J, and the germline ends sit 15 bases apart. Taken from cysteine to phenylalanine, the CDR3 has 14 residues. The read is trimmed to its CDR3 DNA, 42 bases read in frame from base 1. CDR1 and CDR2 were assigned from the germline V gene (reference sequence) as SEHNR and FQNEAQ. The sample's time point, from its label and the paper: patch test 1, 2 weeks after DPC sensitization. The meaning of the sample's treatment or condition label: therapeutic diphenylcyclopropenone sensitization with weekly scalp DPC. At every patch-test visit, the blood draw took place before the patch test was put on. Patients were eligible if aged 18 to 70, diagnosed with alopecia and judged suitable for DPC therapy, and pregnant patients were excluded. Total RNA was isolated from unfractionated whole blood collected in Tempus Blood RNA tubes.

This TCR derives from a woman under 30 with alopecia areata. Some clones in this sample may be carry-over from other donors' samples. Sample: whole blood, taken in connection with sensitization to the hapten diphenylcyclopropenone (DPC). The V and J genes are TRBV7-9 and TRBJ1-6, with the D gene call left open. In nucleotides, the sequence is TGTGCCAGCCAAGCTGCGGGGATCAATTCACCCCTCCACTTT. Its protein is CASQAAGINSPLHF.